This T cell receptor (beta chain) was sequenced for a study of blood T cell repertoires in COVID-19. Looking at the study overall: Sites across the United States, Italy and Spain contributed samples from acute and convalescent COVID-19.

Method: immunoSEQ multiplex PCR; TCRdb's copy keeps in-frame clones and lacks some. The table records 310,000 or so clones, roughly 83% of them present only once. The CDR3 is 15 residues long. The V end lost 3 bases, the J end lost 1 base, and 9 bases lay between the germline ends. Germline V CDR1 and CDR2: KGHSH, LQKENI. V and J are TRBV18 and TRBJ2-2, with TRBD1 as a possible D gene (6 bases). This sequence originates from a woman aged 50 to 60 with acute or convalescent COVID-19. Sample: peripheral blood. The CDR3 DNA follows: TGTGCCAGCTCACCGGACAGCCAGAACACCGGGGAGCTGTTTTTT. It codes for CASSPDSQNTGELFF.